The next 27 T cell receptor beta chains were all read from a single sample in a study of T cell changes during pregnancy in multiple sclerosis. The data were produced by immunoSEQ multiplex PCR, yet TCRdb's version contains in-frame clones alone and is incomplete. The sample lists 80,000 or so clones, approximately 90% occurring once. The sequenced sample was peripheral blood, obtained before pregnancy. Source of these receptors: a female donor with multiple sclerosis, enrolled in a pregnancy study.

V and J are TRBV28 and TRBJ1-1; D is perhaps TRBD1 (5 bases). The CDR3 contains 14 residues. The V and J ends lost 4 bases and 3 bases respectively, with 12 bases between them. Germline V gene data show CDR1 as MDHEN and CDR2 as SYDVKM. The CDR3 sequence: CASSYDSLYTEAFF. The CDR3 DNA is TGTGCCAGCAGTTATGACAGCCTTTACACTGAAGCTTTCTTT.

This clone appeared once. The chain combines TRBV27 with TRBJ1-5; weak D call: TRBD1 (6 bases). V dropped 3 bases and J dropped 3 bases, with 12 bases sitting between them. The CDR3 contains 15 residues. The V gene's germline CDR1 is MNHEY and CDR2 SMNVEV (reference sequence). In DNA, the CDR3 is TGTGCCAGCAGTTTGGAGGGGGGGATCAATCAGCCCCAGCATTTT. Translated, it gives CASSLEGGINQPQHF.

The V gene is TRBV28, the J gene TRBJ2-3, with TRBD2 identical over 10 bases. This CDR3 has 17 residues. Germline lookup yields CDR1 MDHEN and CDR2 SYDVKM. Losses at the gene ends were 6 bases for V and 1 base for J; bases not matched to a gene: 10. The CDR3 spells CASRHELAGLGTDTQYF. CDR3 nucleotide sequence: TGTGCCAGCAGACATGAACTAGCGGGGCTGGGCACAGATACGCAGTATTTT.

Here the CDR3 DNA reads TGTGCCAGCAGTCAGGCGGGGTCCTACAATGAGCAGTTCTTC. This translates into CASSQAGSYNEQFF. The chain couples TRBV6-5 to TRBJ2-1; TRBD2 is a possible D gene (6 bases). This CDR3 has 14 residues. The germline V and J ends were trimmed by 5 bases and 1 base, with 9 bases remaining between them. Germline CDR1 is MNHEY and CDR2 is SVGAGI.

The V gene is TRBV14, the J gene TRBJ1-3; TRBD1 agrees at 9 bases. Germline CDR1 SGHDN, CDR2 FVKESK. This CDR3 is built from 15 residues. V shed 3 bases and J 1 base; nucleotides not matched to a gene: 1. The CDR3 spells CASSHGTGSGNTIYF. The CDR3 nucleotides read TGTGCCAGCAGCCACGGGACAGGGTCTGGAAACACCATATATTTT.

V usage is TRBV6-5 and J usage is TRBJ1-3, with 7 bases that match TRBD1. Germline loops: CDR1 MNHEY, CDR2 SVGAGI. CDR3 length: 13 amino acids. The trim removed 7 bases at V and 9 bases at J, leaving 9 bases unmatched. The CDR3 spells CASKGRGFPTIYF. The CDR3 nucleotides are TGTGCCAGCAAAGGCAGGGGGTTCCCCACCATATATTTT.

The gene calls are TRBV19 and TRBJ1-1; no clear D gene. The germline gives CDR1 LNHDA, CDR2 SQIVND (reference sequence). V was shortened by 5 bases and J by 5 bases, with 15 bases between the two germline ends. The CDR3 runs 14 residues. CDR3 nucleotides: TGTGCCAGTAGTTCTACACGGGGTTGGACTGAAGCTTTCTTT. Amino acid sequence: CASSSTRGWTEAFF.

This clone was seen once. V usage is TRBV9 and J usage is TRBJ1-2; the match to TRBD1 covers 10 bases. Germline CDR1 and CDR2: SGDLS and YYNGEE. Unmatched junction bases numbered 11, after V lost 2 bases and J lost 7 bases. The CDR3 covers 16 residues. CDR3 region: CASSVLTGGSLGGYTF. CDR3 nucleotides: TGTGCCAGCAGCGTGTTGACAGGGGGCAGTCTAGGTGGCTACACCTTC.

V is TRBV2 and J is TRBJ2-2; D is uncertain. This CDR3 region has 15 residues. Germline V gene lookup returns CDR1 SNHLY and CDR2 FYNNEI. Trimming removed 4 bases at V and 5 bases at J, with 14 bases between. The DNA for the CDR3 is TGTGCCAGCAGTGCCTTCAGGCTGGGTACCGGGGAGCTGTTTTTT. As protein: CASSAFRLGTGELFF.

Here the CDR3 reads CATGRGGINTGELFF. DNA of the CDR3: TGTGCCACGGGACGCGGAGGGATTAACACCGGGGAGCTGTTTTTT. The chain carries TRBV6-5 and TRBJ2-2; D possibly corresponds to TRBD2 (6 bases). This CDR3 region has 15 residues. Trimming stripped 10 bases from V and 2 bases from J, with 17 bases between. Germline CDR1 MNHEY, CDR2 SVGAGI.

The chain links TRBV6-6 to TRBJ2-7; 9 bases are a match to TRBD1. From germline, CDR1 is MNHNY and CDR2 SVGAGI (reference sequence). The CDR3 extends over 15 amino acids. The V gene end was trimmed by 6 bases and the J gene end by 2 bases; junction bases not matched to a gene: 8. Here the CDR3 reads CASSRGGQGTYEQYF. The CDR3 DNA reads TGTGCCAGCAGCCGAGGGGGACAGGGCACCTACGAGCAGTACTTC.

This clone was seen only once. The CDR3 loop is CASSADTSEETQYF. CDR3 nucleotide sequence: TGTGCCAGCAGCGCCGATACTAGCGAAGAGACCCAGTACTTC. The rearrangement joins TRBV28 to TRBJ2-5, with TRBD2 matching 7 bases. This CDR3 has 14 amino acids. The junction had 7 bases not matched to a gene; V was cut back by 6 bases and J by 3 bases. The germline CDR1 and CDR2 sequences are MDHEN and SYDVKM.

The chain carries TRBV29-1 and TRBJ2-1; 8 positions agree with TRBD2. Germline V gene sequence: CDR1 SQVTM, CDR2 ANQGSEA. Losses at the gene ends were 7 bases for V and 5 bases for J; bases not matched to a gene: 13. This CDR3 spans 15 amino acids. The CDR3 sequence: CSGSGGRGRNNEQFF. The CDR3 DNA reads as TGCAGCGGATCGGGGGGGCGGGGAAGGAACAATGAGCAGTTCTTC.

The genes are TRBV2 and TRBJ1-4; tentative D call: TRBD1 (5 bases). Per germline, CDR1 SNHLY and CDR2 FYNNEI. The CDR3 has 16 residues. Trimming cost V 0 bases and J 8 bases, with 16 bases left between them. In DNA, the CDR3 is TGTGCCAGCAGTGAAGCGCTTCGGGGGGATGGGGAAAAACTGTTTTTT. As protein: CASSEALRGDGEKLFF.

CDR3 loop: CASSPARGSGNTIYF. Here the CDR3 DNA reads TGTGCCAGCTCACCGGCCCGAGGTTCTGGAAACACCATATATTTT. The J gene is TRBJ1-3, the V gene TRBV18; no clear D. V lost 3 bases and J 1 base, leaving 10 bases between the germline ends. CDR3 length: 15 amino acids. Germline assignment: CDR1 KGHSH and CDR2 LQKENI.

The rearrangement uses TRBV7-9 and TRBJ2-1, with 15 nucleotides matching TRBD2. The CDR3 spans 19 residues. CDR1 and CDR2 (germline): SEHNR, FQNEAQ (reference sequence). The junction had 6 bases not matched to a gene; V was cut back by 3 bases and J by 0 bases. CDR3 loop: CASSFSGLAGGRSYNEQFF. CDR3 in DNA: TGTGCCAGCAGCTTTTCGGGACTAGCGGGAGGCCGCTCCTACAATGAGCAGTTCTTC. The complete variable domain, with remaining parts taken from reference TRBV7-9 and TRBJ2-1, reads DTGVSQNPRHKITKRGQNVTFRCDPISEHNRLYWYRQTLGQGPEFLTYFQNEAQLEKSRLLSDRFSAERPKGSFSTLEIQRTEQGDSAMYLCASSFSGLAGGRSYNEQFFGPGTRLTVL.

This CDR3 is CASSLFGLGGLAGGHEQFF. The CDR3 region has the DNA TGCGCCAGCAGCTTGTTCGGGCTCGGAGGACTAGCGGGAGGTCATGAGCAGTTCTTC. The chain recombines TRBV5-1 with TRBJ2-1, with TRBD2 matching over 14 bases. The CDR3 sequence is 19 residues long. CDR1 is SGHRS and CDR2 is YFSETQ in the germline V gene. J gave up 8 bases and V 1 base, and 14 bases lay outside the gene matches. Filled out from reference TRBV5-1 and TRBJ2-1, the complete variable domain reads KAGVTQTPRYLIKTRGQQVTLSCSPISGHRSVSWYQQTPGQGLQFLFEYFSETQRNKGNFPGRFSGRQFSNSRSEMNVSTLELGDSALYLCASSLFGLGGLAGGHEQFFGPGTRLTVL.

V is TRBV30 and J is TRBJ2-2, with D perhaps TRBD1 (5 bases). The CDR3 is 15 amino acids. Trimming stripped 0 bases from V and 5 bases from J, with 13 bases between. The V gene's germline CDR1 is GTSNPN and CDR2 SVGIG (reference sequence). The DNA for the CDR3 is TGTGCCTGGAGTGTTTGGCAGGGTGGGACCGGGGAGCTGTTTTTT. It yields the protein CAWSVWQGGTGELFF.

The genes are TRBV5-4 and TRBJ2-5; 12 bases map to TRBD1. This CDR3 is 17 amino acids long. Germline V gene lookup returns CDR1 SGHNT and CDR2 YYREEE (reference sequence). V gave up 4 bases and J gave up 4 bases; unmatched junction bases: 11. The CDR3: CASSEDLGQGARETQYF. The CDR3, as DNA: TGTGCCAGCAGCGAAGACCTGGGACAGGGGGCCAGAGAGACCCAGTACTTC.

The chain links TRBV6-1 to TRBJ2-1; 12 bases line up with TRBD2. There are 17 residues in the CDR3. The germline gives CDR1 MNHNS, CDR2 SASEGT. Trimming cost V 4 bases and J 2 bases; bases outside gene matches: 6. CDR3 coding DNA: TGTGCCAGCAGTGCCGGACTAGCGGGACTCCCCTACAATGAGCAGTTCTTC. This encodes CASSAGLAGLPYNEQFF.

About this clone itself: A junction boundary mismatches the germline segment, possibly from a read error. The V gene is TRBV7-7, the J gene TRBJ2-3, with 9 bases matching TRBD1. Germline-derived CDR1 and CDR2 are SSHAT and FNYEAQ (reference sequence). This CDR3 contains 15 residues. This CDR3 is CASSRTGGWTDTQYF. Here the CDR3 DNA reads TGTGCTAGCAGCAGAACAGGGGGCTGGACAGATACGCAGTATTTT.

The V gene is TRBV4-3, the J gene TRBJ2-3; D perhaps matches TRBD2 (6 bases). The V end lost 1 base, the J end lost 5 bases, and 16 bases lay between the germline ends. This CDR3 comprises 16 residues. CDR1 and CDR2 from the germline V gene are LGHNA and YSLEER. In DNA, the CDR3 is TGCGCCAGCAGCCAAGCCTCGGGGGTAGGTGTAGATACGCAGTATTTT. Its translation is CASSQASGVGVDTQYF.

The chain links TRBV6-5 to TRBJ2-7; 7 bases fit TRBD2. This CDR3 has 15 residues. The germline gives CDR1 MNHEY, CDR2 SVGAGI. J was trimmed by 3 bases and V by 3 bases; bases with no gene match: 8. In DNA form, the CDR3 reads TGTGCCAGCAGTTATAGTTGGGCTAGCGGCTACGAGCAGTACTTC. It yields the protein CASSYSWASGYEQYF.

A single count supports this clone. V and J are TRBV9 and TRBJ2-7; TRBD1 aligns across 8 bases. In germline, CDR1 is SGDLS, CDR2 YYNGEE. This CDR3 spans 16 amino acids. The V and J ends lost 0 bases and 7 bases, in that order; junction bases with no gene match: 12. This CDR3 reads CASSVAPGQGEGEQYF. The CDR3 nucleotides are TGTGCCAGCAGCGTAGCTCCTGGACAGGGTGAGGGGGAGCAGTACTTC.

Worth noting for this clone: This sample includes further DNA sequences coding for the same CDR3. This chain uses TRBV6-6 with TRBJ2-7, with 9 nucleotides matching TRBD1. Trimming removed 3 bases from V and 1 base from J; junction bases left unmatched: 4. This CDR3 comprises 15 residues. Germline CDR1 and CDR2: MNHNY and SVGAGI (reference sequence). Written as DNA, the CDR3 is TGTGCCAGCAGTTATTCCGGGACAGGGTCCTACGAGCAGTACTTC. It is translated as CASSYSGTGSYEQYF.

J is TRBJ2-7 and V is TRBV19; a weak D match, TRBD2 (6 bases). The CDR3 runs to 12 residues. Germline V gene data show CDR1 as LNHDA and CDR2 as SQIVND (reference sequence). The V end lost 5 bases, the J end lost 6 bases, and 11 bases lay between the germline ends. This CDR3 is CASSQRVGEQYF. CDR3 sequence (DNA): TGTGCCAGTAGTCAGCGGGTCGGCGAGCAGTACTTC.

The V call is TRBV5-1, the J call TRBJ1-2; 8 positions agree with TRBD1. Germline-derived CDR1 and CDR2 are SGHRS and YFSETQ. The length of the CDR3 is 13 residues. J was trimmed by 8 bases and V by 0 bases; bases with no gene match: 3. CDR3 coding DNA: TGCGCCAGCAGCTTGGCCGGGACAGGCGGCTACACCTTC. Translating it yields CASSLAGTGGYTF. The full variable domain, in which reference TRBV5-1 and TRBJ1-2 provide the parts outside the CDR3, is KAGVTQTPRYLIKTRGQQVTLSCSPISGHRSVSWYQQTPGQGLQFLFEYFSETQRNKGNFPGRFSGRQFSNSRSEMNVSTLELGDSALYLCASSLAGTGGYTFGSGTRLTVV.